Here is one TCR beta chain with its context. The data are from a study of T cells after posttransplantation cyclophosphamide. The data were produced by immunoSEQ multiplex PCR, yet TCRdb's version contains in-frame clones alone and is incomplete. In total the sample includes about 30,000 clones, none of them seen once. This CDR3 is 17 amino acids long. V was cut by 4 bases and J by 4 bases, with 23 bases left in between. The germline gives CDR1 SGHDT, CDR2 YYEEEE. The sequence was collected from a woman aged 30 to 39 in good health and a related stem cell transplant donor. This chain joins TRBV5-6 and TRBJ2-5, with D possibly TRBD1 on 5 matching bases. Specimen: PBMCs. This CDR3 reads CASSVPGLRDLRETQYF. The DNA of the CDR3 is TGTGCCAGCAGCGTGCCGGGCCTCAGGGATTTGAGAGAGACCCAGTACTTC. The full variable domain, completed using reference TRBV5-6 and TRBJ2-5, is DAGVTQSPTHLIKTRGQQVTLRCSPKSGHDTVSWYQQALGQGPQFIFQYYEEEERQRGNFPDRFSGHQFPNYSSELNVNALLLGDSALYLCASSVPGLRDLRETQYFGPGTRLLVL.